The 30 T cell receptor beta chains given below trace back to one sample, sequenced in a study of CD8+ T cells in alopecia areata. Treatment indicated: oral pan-JAK inhibitor, 5-10 mg twice daily. RNA extraction and reverse transcription yielded cDNA as sequencing template. Clones were read by immunoSEQ multiplex PCR, and TCRdb kept only the in-frame ones, dropping some. This sample has 80,000 to 95,000 clones, with 44% found just once. Sequenced material: CD8+ T cells sorted from blood, taken at week 24, from a patient treated with tofacitinib. These receptors were obtained from a human donor with alopecia areata.

The table lists this clone with a few counts. The chain employs TRBV7-9 and TRBJ2-2; D call uncertain. V lost 8 bases to trimming and J lost 6 bases, with 4 bases between them. CDR3 size: 10 residues. Germline V gene lookup returns CDR1 SEHNR and CDR2 FQNEAQ (reference sequence). The CDR3 nucleotides read TGTGCCAGCCTCCCCGGGGAGCTGTTTTTT. It codes for CASLPGELFF.

For this clone: The identical CDR3 is also encoded by other nucleotide sequences in the sample. The chain carries TRBV9 and TRBJ2-3; D not resolved. The CDR3 totals 12 residues. Germline assignment: CDR1 SGDLS and CDR2 YYNGEE. V dropped 0 bases and J dropped 6 bases, with 5 bases sitting between them. CDR3 DNA sequence: TGTGCCAGCAGCGTAGAGCAGGATACGCAGTATTTT. Translated: CASSVEQDTQYF.

This clone appeared a few times. The chain uses TRBV7-8 and TRBJ2-7, with TRBD1 matching over 8 bases. The length of the CDR3 is 15 residues. Losses at the gene ends were 5 bases for V and 0 bases for J; bases not matched to a gene: 6. The germline gives CDR1 SGHVS, CDR2 FQNEAQ. CDR3 loop: CASSGPGQASYEQYF. CDR3 coding DNA: TGTGCCAGCAGCGGGCCGGGACAGGCCTCCTACGAGCAGTACTTC. The full variable domain, with the rest looked up from reference TRBV7-8 and TRBJ2-7, is GAGVSQSPRYKVAKRGQDVALRCDPISGHVSLFWYQQALGQGPEFLTYFQNEAQLDKSGLPSDRFFAERPEGSVSTLKIQRTQQEDSAVYLCASSGPGQASYEQYFGPGTRLTVT.

This clone was seen a handful of times. The chain carries TRBV9 and TRBJ1-3; 7 positions match TRBD1. The CDR3 covers 15 residues. CDR1 SGDLS and CDR2 YYNGEE come from the germline V gene. The junction had 11 bases not matched to a gene; V was cut back by 3 bases and J by 8 bases. The CDR3 loop reads CASSADDRDRYTIYF. As DNA, the CDR3 is TGTGCCAGCAGCGCCGACGACAGGGATCGATACACCATATATTTT.

CDR3 region: CASSTMSNQPQHF. The CDR3 nucleotides are TGTGCCAGCAGTACCATGAGCAATCAGCCCCAGCATTTT. This sequence joins TRBV27 and TRBJ1-5; D is unclear. Trimming left V 5 bases short and J 1 base short, with 6 bases between. The germline V gene encodes CDR1 MNHEY and CDR2 SMNVEV (reference sequence). There are 13 residues in the CDR3.

The chain couples TRBV13 to TRBJ2-7; D remains unclear. V lost 5 bases to trimming and J lost 2 bases, with 10 bases between them. Germline V gene data show CDR1 as PRHDT and CDR2 as FYEKMQ (reference sequence). The CDR3 spans 13 residues. CDR3 bases: TGTGCCAGCAGCCCACGCCAGACCTACGAGCAGTACTTC. Translated, it gives CASSPRQTYEQYF.

The J gene is TRBJ2-7, the V gene TRBV19; D possibly uses TRBD1 or TRBD2 (5 bases each). This CDR3 has 13 residues. Trimming took 3 bases from V and 1 from J, leaving 7 bases between them. CDR1 is LNHDA, CDR2 SQIVND, per germline (reference sequence). CDR3 DNA sequence: TGTGCCAGTAGTATGAGGGGTTCCTACGAGCAGTACTTC. This encodes CASSMRGSYEQYF.

The chain combines TRBV14 with TRBJ2-4; D gene uncertain. Germline CDR1 is SGHDN and CDR2 is FVKESK. The CDR3 is 15 amino acids. V was clipped by 3 bases and J by 5 bases, with 14 bases between them. The CDR3: CASSQAFPQQNIQYF. The CDR3 coding sequence is TGTGCCAGCAGCCAGGCATTCCCCCAGCAAAACATTCAGTACTTC.

The chain employs TRBV7-9 and TRBJ2-1, with D maybe TRBD2 (6 bases). The germline V gene encodes CDR1 SEHNR and CDR2 FQNEAQ (reference sequence). The V gene lost 5 bases and the J gene lost 5 bases, with 13 bases spanning the gap. The CDR3 is 14 residues long. This CDR3 is CASSPSGGNNEQFF. DNA for the CDR3: TGTGCCAGCAGCCCCTCAGGCGGGAACAATGAGCAGTTCTTC.

This clone was picked up a small number of times. The V call is TRBV4-1, the J call TRBJ2-5, with TRBD1 identical over 8 bases. The CDR3 runs 14 residues. The J segment lost 3 bases and the V segment lost 4 bases, leaving 4 bases of the junction unmatched. CDR1 is MGHRA and CDR2 is YSYEKL in the germline V gene. CDR3 coding DNA: TGCGCCAGCAGCCCCGACAGGGGCGAAGAGACCCAGTACTTC. This gives the protein CASSPDRGEETQYF.

This clone was seen at least ten times. The rearrangement joins TRBV7-9 to TRBJ2-4; 9 bases match TRBD1. The germline gives CDR1 SEHNR, CDR2 FQNEAQ (reference sequence). The CDR3 length is 18 residues. J was trimmed by 4 bases and V by 4 bases; bases with no gene match: 14. CDR3 sequence (DNA): TGTGCCAGCAGCTCCGGTCGAGGGACAGGGACGAAGAAAAACATTCAGTACTTC. Its translation: CASSSGRGTGTKKNIQYF.

This rearrangement joins TRBV2 to TRBJ2-7; tentatively, D is TRBD2 (5 bases). In germline, CDR1 is SNHLY, CDR2 FYNNEI. The CDR3 is 14 residues long. V lost 7 bases and J lost 2, with 15 bases in between. CDR3 loop: CASTPQRNAYEQYF. The CDR3, as DNA: TGTGCCAGCACCCCGCAGCGGAACGCCTACGAGCAGTACTTC.

The J gene is TRBJ2-7, the V gene TRBV4-2, with TRBD1 matching over 9 bases. J gave up 3 bases and V 4 bases, and 7 bases lay outside the gene matches. Germline CDR1 reads LGHNA; CDR2 reads YNFKEQ. The CDR3 loop spans 15 amino acids. The CDR3 DNA reads TGTGCCAGCAGCCCCCGGACAGGGGTTCACTACGAGCAGTACTTC. Its translation is CASSPRTGVHYEQYF.

Only a few counts were recorded for this clone. V is TRBV29-1 and J is TRBJ1-2; unclear D gene. V lost 0 bases and J lost 0, with 11 bases in between. Germline CDR1 reads SQVTM; CDR2 reads ANQGSEA. CDR3 length equals 15 residues. The CDR3 nucleotides read TGCAGCGTTGAAGATCGCACAGTTACTAACTATGGCTACACCTTC. It translates to CSVEDRTVTNYGYTF. The full variable domain, in which reference TRBV29-1 and TRBJ1-2 provide the parts outside the CDR3, is SAVISQKPSRDICQRGTSLTIQCQVDSQVTMMFWYRQQPGQSLTLIATANQGSEATYESGFVIDKFPISRPNLTFSTLTVSNMSPEDSSIYLCSVEDRTVTNYGYTFGSGTRLTVV.

In its sample, this clone was seen a few times. This chain uses TRBV29-1 with TRBJ1-1; unclear D gene. Germline loops: CDR1 SQVTM, CDR2 ANQGSEA. The CDR3 is 13 residues long. The germline V and J ends were trimmed by 7 bases and 4 bases, with 16 bases remaining between them. CDR3 sequence reads: CSALGGGSTEAFF. In DNA form, the CDR3 reads TGCAGCGCCCTCGGAGGCGGGAGCACTGAAGCTTTCTTT.

The V and J genes are TRBV29-1 and TRBJ2-1; 8 bases are a match to TRBD2. The V segment lost 3 bases and the J segment 8 bases; nucleotides outside the gene matches: 6. Germline V gives CDR1 SQVTM, CDR2 ANQGSEA. The CDR3 sequence is 13 residues long. This CDR3 reads CSVDGRALDEQFF. The CDR3 nucleotides are TGCAGCGTTGACGGGAGGGCCCTGGATGAGCAGTTCTTC.

The genes are TRBV29-1 and TRBJ2-5; D is undetermined. The CDR3 contains 12 residues. With 1 base removed from V and 0 bases from J, the gap between germline ends came to 3 bases. Germline V gene data show CDR1 as SQVTM and CDR2 as ANQGSEA. For the CDR3, the DNA is TGCAGCGTTGAAGGGCACCAAGAGACCCAGTACTTC. This sequence encodes CSVEGHQETQYF.

This CDR3 reads CASSTRRLAEISYEQYF. The CDR3 bases are TGTGCCAGTAGTACCAGACGACTAGCGGAAATTTCTTACGAGCAGTACTTC. J is TRBJ2-7 and V is TRBV19; 9 bases align to TRBD2. The CDR3 consists of 17 residues. Unmatched junction bases numbered 14, after V lost 4 bases and J lost 4 bases. The V gene's germline CDR1 is LNHDA and CDR2 SQIVND (reference sequence).

A note on this clone: The identical CDR3 is also encoded by other nucleotide sequences in the sample. This chain joins TRBV6-5 and TRBJ2-3; 9 positions match TRBD2. In germline, CDR1 is MNHEY, CDR2 SVGAGI. V lost 5 bases, J lost 4 bases, and 7 bases stayed unmatched. This CDR3 has 15 amino acids. In DNA form, the CDR3 reads TGTGCCAGCAGTAATAGCGGGAGTCTTGCAGATACGCAGTATTTT. This codes for CASSNSGSLADTQYF.

This clone was seen a few times. The rearrangement uses TRBV2 and TRBJ1-2; TRBD1 agrees at 7 bases. The V and J ends lost 4 bases and 0 bases, in that order; junction bases with no gene match: 8. This CDR3 is built from 16 residues. Per the germline V gene, CDR1 is SNHLY and CDR2 is FYNNEI. The CDR3 protein is CASSGTNRGSNYGYTF. CDR3 nucleotides: TGTGCCAGCAGTGGGACAAACAGGGGATCTAACTATGGCTACACCTTC.

This chain connects TRBV27 to TRBJ2-7; no clear D. Per the germline V gene, CDR1 is MNHEY and CDR2 is SMNVEV (reference sequence). V lost 6 bases, J lost 2 bases, and 5 bases lay in between. CDR3 length: 11 residues. CDR3 sequence reads: CASSVAYEQYF. DNA for the CDR3: TGTGCCAGCAGCGTCGCCTACGAGCAGTACTTC.

The V call is TRBV2, the J call TRBJ2-1; TRBD2 aligns across 12 bases. Germline assignment: CDR1 SNHLY and CDR2 FYNNEI. J lost 8 bases, V lost 8 bases, and 10 bases had no gene match. The CDR3 sequence is 15 residues long. The CDR3 DNA sequence: TGTGCCAGCGTCCGGACTAGCGGGATTGTGGATGAGCAGTTCTTC. Amino acids: CASVRTSGIVDEQFF.

CDR3 nucleotides: TGTGCCAGCAGCGCTAGCGGGAGCGGATCCTACGAGCAGTACTTC. This gives the protein CASSASGSGSYEQYF. The chain uses TRBV9 and TRBJ2-7; 10 bases align to TRBD2. Looked up from germline, CDR1 is SGDLS and CDR2 is YYNGEE. This CDR3 spans 15 amino acids. The V segment lost 3 bases and the J segment 1 base; nucleotides outside the gene matches: 4. The complete variable domain, with remaining parts taken from reference TRBV9 and TRBJ2-7, reads DSGVTQTPKHLITATGQRVTLRCSPRSGDLSVYWYQQSLDQGLQFLIQYYNGEERAKGNILERFSAQQFPDLHSELNLSSLELGDSALYFCASSASGSGSYEQYFGPGTRLTVT.

This clone showed up just a few times. The chain joins TRBV29-1 to TRBJ2-5; maybe TRBD2 (5 bases). From germline, CDR1 is SQVTM and CDR2 ANQGSEA. This CDR3 spans 11 amino acids. V was pared by 3 bases and J by 4 bases, with 6 bases between. The CDR3 loop reads CSVDGGETQYF. The CDR3 DNA sequence: TGCAGCGTTGACGGAGGAGAGACCCAGTACTTC.

This clone was found a few times. The rearrangement joins TRBV30 to TRBJ2-7; D is unresolved. This CDR3 is 15 amino acids long. The V gene's germline CDR1 is GTSNPN and CDR2 SVGIG (reference sequence). The V end was cut by 2 bases, the J end by 6 bases, with 20 bases between. The CDR3 nucleotides read TGTGCCTGGAGTACCGGACCTTCTCTCGACCTCGAGCAGTACTTC. This sequence encodes CAWSTGPSLDLEQYF.

This clone has at least ten counts. The V call is TRBV4-3, the J call TRBJ2-2; D might be TRBD1 or TRBD2, each matching 6 bases. This CDR3 comprises 13 residues. In germline, CDR1 is LGHNA, CDR2 YSLEER. Between the trimmed V and J ends, which lost 3 bases and 7 bases, there was a span of 9 bases. The CDR3 nucleotides are TGCGCCAGCAGCCAGAGGGGGGTCGGGGAGCTGTTTTTT. This sequence encodes CASSQRGVGELFF.

V and J are TRBV28 and TRBJ1-4; perhaps TRBD1 as D (5 bases). Trimming removed 7 bases from V and 0 bases from J, with 12 bases in between. Germline V CDR1 and CDR2: MDHEN, SYDVKM. The CDR3 covers 15 residues. CDR3 sequence: CASNPGQATNEKLFF. The CDR3 DNA is TGTGCCAGCAACCCTGGACAAGCAACTAATGAAAAACTGTTTTTT.

J is TRBJ1-5 and V is TRBV27; D gene unclear. The V gene lost 6 bases and the J gene lost 5 bases, with 11 bases spanning the gap. The CDR3 is 13 amino acids. Germline V gives CDR1 MNHEY, CDR2 SMNVEV (reference sequence). DNA of the CDR3: TGTGCCAGCAGCCAAGCCATCCATCAGCCCCAGCATTTT. Its protein is CASSQAIHQPQHF.

The chain links TRBV7-8 to TRBJ2-3, with 7 positions matching TRBD1. V lost 6 bases, J lost 6 bases, and 9 bases stayed unmatched. This CDR3 region has 14 residues. In germline, CDR1 is SGHVS, CDR2 FQNEAQ. The CDR3: CASRAEGARDTQYF. CDR3 nucleotide sequence: TGTGCCAGCAGGGCAGAGGGGGCACGGGATACGCAGTATTTT.

This chain links TRBV9 with TRBJ2-7; TRBD1 aligns across 7 bases. The CDR3 is 15 residues long. The V gene end was trimmed by 0 bases and the J gene end by 4 bases; junction bases not matched to a gene: 7. Germline loops: CDR1 SGDLS, CDR2 YYNGEE. CDR3 DNA: TGTGCCAGCAGCGTAGGTGAGACAGGGAGATACGAGCAGTACTTC. Translation: CASSVGETGRYEQYF. Using reference TRBV9 and TRBJ2-7 for the parts outside the CDR3, the full variable domain is DSGVTQTPKHLITATGQRVTLRCSPRSGDLSVYWYQQSLDQGLQFLIQYYNGEERAKGNILERFSAQQFPDLHSELNLSSLELGDSALYFCASSVGETGRYEQYFGPGTRLTVT.